This TCR beta chain was obtained from a study of blood T cell repertoires in COVID-19. Study-level background: The origin of the acute and convalescent COVID-19 samples was the United States, Italy and Spain. T cells, B-cell-depleted T cells, or PBMCs supplied cDNA or gDNA.

The CDR3 is 10 residues long. This clone showed up just once. Original methodology: Cell counts per sample came from amplifying reference gene primers. Clones were read by immunoSEQ multiplex PCR, and TCRdb kept only the in-frame ones, dropping some. V and J calls and clone size are those listed in that table; D and trimming were worked out from the DNA. The data contain around 140,000 clones, around 88% of them singletons. The sequencing sample was made of peripheral blood. The chain combines TRBV21-1 with TRBJ1-2. TRBV21-1 is shown as a pseudogene. The clonotype originates from a man aged 45 to 65 with active or convalescent COVID-19. The CDR3 region is CASPVYGYTF. In nucleotides, the CDR3 is TGTGCCAGCCCCGTCTATGGCTACACCTTC.